Listed here is a single TCR beta chain. In the original processing: Amplification from reference gene primers served as the basis for estimated nucleated cell counts. Clones were sequenced by immunoSEQ multiplex PCR, and TCRdb holds only the in-frame ones, with some missing. V, J and clone size derive from that table, while D and trimming were established from the DNA sequence. This table holds about 290,000 clones, around four fifths found once. The data belong to a study of blood T cell repertoires in COVID-19. Study-wide background: Acute and convalescent COVID-19 specimens originated in the United States, Italy and Spain. PBMCs, B-cell-depleted T cells, or T cells were the source of the cDNA or gDNA that made up the material.

Sequencing used peripheral blood. This TCR came from a woman between 50 and 59 years old with active or convalescent COVID-19.

The CDR3 region is CASSQVGTSPLHF. The CDR3 nucleotides read TGTGCCAGCAGCCAAGTGGGCACCTCGCCCCTCCACTTT. This chain links TRBV3-1 (or the pseudogene TRBV3-2) with TRBJ1-6; no reliable D call. The CDR3 is 13 amino acids. CDR1 is LGHDT and CDR2 is YNNKEL in the germline V gene (reference sequence). V lost 1 base and J lost 13, with 11 bases in between.